This T cell receptor beta chain was retrieved from a study of shared clonotypes between healthy human individuals. Whole-study findings and limits: Sharing across four donors was highest in naive CD4 (roughly 5%) and lowest in memory CD8 (approximately 0.4%). A generally larger estimated richness was seen in naive subsets than in memory subsets. Non-shared clonotypes showed lower generation probabilities than clonotypes common to all four donors.

For this clone: Its specificity is not known.

Study donors comprised healthy, HIV-negative adults devoid of recent acute infection or vaccination. The ends were cut back, 2 bases at V and 0 bases at J, with 4 bases in the middle. Germline values: CDR1 MNHNS, CDR2 SASEGT. The CDR3 totals 13 residues. Only in-frame clones appear in the TCRdb table, and some are missing; sequencing was by immunoSEQ multiplex PCR. The table has 2 million to 2.5 million clones, 85% to 95% seen once; the top ten hold roughly 0.13%. The sequencing sample was made of naive CD4+ T cells sorted from blood. Subset noted: CD45RA+ positively selected. This rearrangement joins TRBV6-1 to TRBJ1-1; D unclear. The origin of this receptor is a man between 18 and 29 years old in good health. In DNA, the CDR3 is TGTGCCAGCAGTGAACAGTTGAACACTGAAGCTTTCTTT. Its protein product is CASSEQLNTEAFF.